This TCR beta chain was identified in a study of blood T cell repertoires in COVID-19. In the study overall: There were acute and convalescent COVID-19 samples, and they came from the United States, Italy and Spain. The cDNA or gDNA used as material had been derived from T cells, B-cell-depleted T cells, or PBMCs.

Per the original data handling: Estimation of nucleated cell counts was performed using reference gene primer amplification. Profiled with immunoSEQ multiplex PCR; TCRdb holds only in-frame clones, not every one. V and J calls and clone size come straight from that table; D and trimming were deduced from the DNA. The sample has some 200,000 clones; around 81% are singletons. Germline-derived CDR1 and CDR2 are SGHTA and FQGNSA. The V end lost 5 bases, the J end lost 5 bases, and 6 bases lay between the germline ends. The CDR3 is 11 residues long. Seattle cases were enrolled at active infection and followed longitudinally.

The receptor was derived from a woman in her thirties or forties with COVID-19, enrolled during active disease. V is TRBV7-2 and J is TRBJ2-5; D call uncertain. Sequencing was performed on peripheral blood. The CDR3 DNA reads TGTGCCAGCAGCAAGAGTGAGACCCAGTACTTC. This gives the protein CASSKSETQYF.